A single sample is the source of the 32 T cell receptor beta chains below, sequenced in a study of blood T cells in healthy people across ages. Alongside a J-beta primer mix, a sample-barcoded 5' primer served in a second PCR lasting roughly 7 to 11 cycles. In TCRdb, the 5' RACE reads were re-called with MiXCR into one record per CDR3 protein. The sample has approximately 780,000 distinct CDR3 sequences, more than 25% seen once. The same sample was also studied in work on T cells of mothers and their children.

Sequencing was performed on blood. These TCRs come from a boy between 10 and 17 years old in good health.

This clonotype came up a few times. The chain uses TRBV2 and TRBJ2-7, with D unresolved. Germline CDR1 SNHLY, CDR2 FYNNEI. Trimming removed 1 base at V and 5 bases at J, with 6 bases between. There are 12 residues in the CDR3. CDR3 DNA sequence: TGTGCCAGCAGTGAAGTCCGCCACGAGCAGTACTTC. Protein product: CASSEVRHEQYF.

In this sample, this clonotype turned up a few times. The V call is TRBV29-1, the J call TRBJ2-1, with 8 nucleotides matching TRBD1. Losses at the gene ends were 7 bases for V and 3 bases for J; bases not matched to a gene: 5. The CDR3 runs 13 residues. Per the germline V gene, CDR1 is SQVTM and CDR2 is ANQGSEA. For the CDR3, the DNA is TGCAGCGCTATCAGGGGGCTCTACAATGAGCAGTTCTTC. Translating gives CSAIRGLYNEQFF.

This clonotype was seen many times. Germline and junction disagree at one end, which may indicate a read error. The chain links TRBV5-1 to TRBJ2-5; 8 bases align to TRBD2. The CDR3 sequence is 14 residues long. CDR1 is SGHRS and CDR2 is YFSETQ in the germline V gene. The CDR3 is CASSSPGGQETQYF. The CDR3 region has the DNA TGTGCCAGCAGTTCTCCGGGGGGGCAAGAGACCCAGTACTTC.

This clonotype was seen more than once but under ten times. This chain connects TRBV5-1 to TRBJ1-1; D is unclear. The V end lost 4 bases, the J end lost 1 base, and 8 bases lay between the germline ends. The CDR3 consists of 13 residues. The germline V gene encodes CDR1 SGHRS and CDR2 YFSETQ. CDR3 amino acids: CASSPPQNTEAFF. The CDR3 bases are TGCGCCAGCAGCCCCCCTCAGAACACTGAAGCTTTCTTT.

V usage is TRBV29-1 and J usage is TRBJ2-1; unclear D gene. CDR3 length: 12 residues. The V gene lost 5 bases and the J gene lost 2 bases, with 7 bases spanning the gap. CDR1 is SQVTM and CDR2 is ANQGSEA in the germline V gene. This chain's CDR3 is CSVSVTYNEQFF. In DNA form, the CDR3 reads TGCAGCGTTTCCGTGACCTACAATGAGCAGTTCTTC.

This clonotype was found a few times. V usage is TRBV5-6 and J usage is TRBJ2-7, with a tentative D call TRBD1 (5 bases). Trimming stripped 4 bases from V and 3 bases from J, with 17 bases between. The CDR3 totals 15 residues. CDR1 SGHDT and CDR2 YYEEEE come from the germline V gene. The CDR3 spells CASSQQVRTNYEQYF. The CDR3 DNA reads TGTGCCAGCAGCCAACAGGTGCGAACAAACTACGAGCAGTACTTC.

The CDR3 region is CASKGTGYTQYF. The CDR3 nucleotides read TGTGCCAGCAAGGGGACAGGGTATACCCAGTACTTC. The chain carries TRBV2 and TRBJ2-5; 9 bases align to TRBD1. V gave up 7 bases and J gave up 8 bases; unmatched junction bases: 5. This CDR3 has 12 amino acids. Germline assignment: CDR1 SNHLY and CDR2 FYNNEI.

There are a few counts of this clonotype. The chain combines TRBV5-1 with TRBJ1-5, with 7 bases fitting TRBD1. The CDR3 sequence is 13 residues long. Trimming removed 1 base from V and 10 bases from J; junction bases left unmatched: 5. Germline CDR1 reads SGHRS; CDR2 reads YFSETQ. CDR3 bases: TGCGCCAGCAGCTTGACAGGGGCGGAACCCCAGCATTTT. This gives the protein CASSLTGAEPQHF. Full variable domain (rest looked up from reference TRBV5-1 and TRBJ1-5): KAGVTQTPRYLIKTRGQQVTLSCSPISGHRSVSWYQQTPGQGLQFLFEYFSETQRNKGNFPGRFSGRQFSNSRSEMNVSTLELGDSALYLCASSLTGAEPQHFGDGTRLSIL.

The rearrangement links TRBV5-1 to TRBJ1-1, with D possibly being TRBD1 (5 bases). V gave up 0 bases and J gave up 3 bases, with 15 bases separating them. The CDR3 is 16 residues long. In germline, CDR1 is SGHRS, CDR2 YFSETQ. The DNA for the CDR3 is TGCGCCAGCAGCTTGGGACCGACCCGGGGCGACACTGAAGCTTTCTTT. It specifies CASSLGPTRGDTEAFF.

CDR3 protein: CAWSVQQLEKLFF. The CDR3 nucleotides are TGTGCCTGGAGTGTACAACAGCTTGAAAAACTGTTTTTT. The chain joins TRBV30 to TRBJ1-4; D is uncertain. Germline assignment: CDR1 GTSNPN and CDR2 SVGIG (reference sequence). Trimming took 0 bases from V and 7 from J, leaving 9 bases between them. The CDR3 consists of 13 residues. The entire variable domain, with the rest obtained from reference TRBV30 and TRBJ1-4, is as follows: SQTIHQWPATLVQPVGSPLSLECTVEGTSNPNLYWYRQAAGRGLQLLFYSVGIGQISSEVPQNLSASRPQDRQFILSSKKLLLSDSGFYLCAWSVQQLEKLFFGSGTQLSVL.

This chain joins TRBV27 and TRBJ2-7; tentatively, D is TRBD1 (5 bases). The V end was cut by 2 bases, the J end by 6 bases, with 14 bases between. Germline CDR1 MNHEY, CDR2 SMNVEV (reference sequence). The CDR3 totals 14 residues. The CDR3 spells CASSLGRVVGEQYF. In DNA, the CDR3 is TGTGCCAGCAGTTTAGGCAGGGTGGTTGGCGAGCAGTACTTC.

This clonotype was seen more than once but under ten times. The chain is built from TRBV6-1 and TRBJ1-5; 10 positions match TRBD1. The CDR3 is 15 residues long. Losses at the gene ends were 6 bases for V and 1 base for J; bases not matched to a gene: 3. Germline CDR1 is MNHNS and CDR2 is SASEGT. Here the CDR3 reads CASRGDRGSNQPQHF. CDR3 nucleotide sequence: TGTGCCAGCAGAGGGGACAGGGGCAGCAATCAGCCCCAGCATTTT.

The CDR3 region is CASSFRGREAFF. In DNA form, the CDR3 reads TGTGCCAGCAGTTTTAGGGGCAGGGAAGCTTTCTTT. This chain joins TRBV28 and TRBJ1-1; tentatively, D is TRBD1 (5 bases). CDR1 MDHEN and CDR2 SYDVKM come from the germline V gene. CDR3 length: 12 amino acids. Trimming cost V 3 bases and J 8 bases, with 10 bases left between them.

This clonotype was detected only a few times. The CDR3 sequence: CASSLGLVSQGGYTF. The CDR3 DNA follows: TGTGCCAGCAGCTTGGGTCTCGTCTCACAGGGTGGCTACACCTTC. The chain links TRBV7-9 to TRBJ1-2, with a possible D match to TRBD1 (6 bases). Germline assignment: CDR1 SEHNR and CDR2 FQNEAQ (reference sequence). V was pared by 3 bases and J by 7 bases, with 18 bases between. CDR3 length: 15 residues.

This chain connects TRBV4-2 to TRBJ1-1; tentatively, D is TRBD1 (5 bases). V lost 0 bases, J lost 9 bases, and 8 bases lay in between. Per germline, CDR1 LGHNA and CDR2 YNFKEQ. The CDR3 is made up of 12 amino acids. CDR3 loop: CASSQDGGKAFF. The CDR3 nucleotides are TGTGCCAGCAGCCAAGATGGGGGGAAAGCTTTCTTT.

A few counts support this clonotype. This sequence joins TRBV20-1 and TRBJ2-1, with D perhaps given as TRBD1 or TRBD2 (5 bases each). V was pared by 3 bases and J by 0 bases, with 9 bases between. The length of the CDR3 is 14 residues. The V gene's germline CDR1 is DFQATT and CDR2 SNEGSKA (reference sequence). This CDR3 reads CSARKGSSYNEQFF. The CDR3 nucleotides are TGCAGTGCTAGGAAGGGGAGCTCCTACAATGAGCAGTTCTTC.

This chain uses TRBV5-1 with TRBJ2-4; 9 bases fit TRBD1. The J segment lost 2 bases and the V segment lost 4 bases, leaving 13 bases of the junction unmatched. This CDR3 comprises 18 residues. CDR1 SGHRS and CDR2 YFSETQ come from the germline V gene. The CDR3 bases are TGCGCCAGCAGCCGCACCGGGACAGGGATTGGGCCCAAAAACATTCAGTACTTC. Its protein product is CASSRTGTGIGPKNIQYF.

The chain joins TRBV6-1 to TRBJ2-4, with 7 positions matching TRBD1. Trimming took 6 bases from V and 0 from J; bases not matched to a gene: 8. There are 16 residues in the CDR3. CDR1 is MNHNS, CDR2 SASEGT, per germline. CDR3 bases: TGTGCCAGCAGACGCGGACAGGACCTAGCCAAAAACATTCAGTACTTC. This codes for CASRRGQDLAKNIQYF.

The table lists this clonotype with a few counts. J is TRBJ2-5 and V is TRBV3-1; D might be TRBD2 (7 bases). The DNA end is more similar to TRBJ2-1, so the J call may be wrong. The germline V gene has CDR1 LGHDT and CDR2 YNNKEL (reference sequence). The CDR3 has 14 residues. The CDR3 sequence is CASSQPGGLNEQFF. CDR3 in DNA: TGTGCCAGCAGCCAACCGGGGGGCCTCAATGAGCAGTTCTTC.

This clonotype was detected only a few times. This chain connects TRBV20-1 to TRBJ2-7, with 13 bases fitting TRBD2. Per the germline V gene, CDR1 is DFQATT and CDR2 is SNEGSKA (reference sequence). The CDR3 sequence is 16 residues long. V shed 0 bases and J 2 bases; nucleotides not matched to a gene: 4. The CDR3 sequence is CSARDGTSGAPYEQYF. In nucleotides, the CDR3 is TGCAGTGCTAGAGATGGGACTAGCGGGGCCCCCTACGAGCAGTACTTC.

The chain couples TRBV3-1 to TRBJ2-5; the match to TRBD2 covers 7 bases. Unmatched junction bases numbered 9, after V lost 0 bases and J lost 2 bases. The CDR3 covers 17 residues. CDR1 and CDR2 from the germline V gene are LGHDT and YNNKEL (reference sequence). The CDR3 nucleotides read TGTGCCAGCAGCCAAGATTCGCGGACTAGTTCTCAAGAGACCCAGTACTTC. Its protein is CASSQDSRTSSQETQYF.

V and J are TRBV29-1 and TRBJ2-5; a weak D match, TRBD1 (6 bases). Germline lookup yields CDR1 SQVTM and CDR2 ANQGSEA. The CDR3 has 15 amino acids. The V and J ends lost 1 base and 2 bases respectively, with 14 bases between them. In DNA, the CDR3 is TGCAGCGTTGAAGTGGGTGGGACACCTCAAGAGACCCAGTACTTC. Protein sequence: CSVEVGGTPQETQYF.

This clonotype was seen only a few times. CDR3 protein: CASSQDPQGTIANYGYTF. In DNA form, the CDR3 reads TGCGCCAGCAGCCAAGATCCTCAGGGGACAATAGCTAACTATGGCTACACCTTC. The chain couples TRBV4-1 to TRBJ1-2, with a weak D call TRBD1 (6 bases). CDR1 and CDR2 from the germline V gene are MGHRA and YSYEKL. The CDR3 sequence is 18 residues long. V lost 0 bases, J lost 0 bases, and 17 bases lay in between.

The chain recombines TRBV12-3 or TRBV12-4 with TRBJ2-7; 7 bases match TRBD2. The V gene end was trimmed by 3 bases and the J gene end by 3 bases; junction bases not matched to a gene: 5. This CDR3 region has 14 residues. The CDR3 loop is CASSLPGGLYEQYF. CDR3 coding DNA: TGTGCCAGCAGTTTGCCGGGGGGTCTCTACGAGCAGTACTTC.

Here the CDR3 reads CASNGGVHEQYF. In DNA form, the CDR3 reads TGTGCCAGCAACGGCGGGGTCCACGAGCAGTACTTC. This chain links TRBV2 with TRBJ2-7, with D maybe TRBD2 (6 bases). This CDR3 contains 12 residues. Germline CDR1 and CDR2: SNHLY and FYNNEI. V was shortened by 7 bases and J by 5 bases, with 12 bases between the two germline ends.

This clonotype was seen more than once but under ten times. V usage is TRBV29-1 and J usage is TRBJ2-7; possible D gene TRBD2, 6 bases. The CDR3 is 13 residues long. Germline lookup yields CDR1 SQVTM and CDR2 ANQGSEA. V shed 6 bases and J shed 2 bases, with 14 bases lying between them. The CDR3 coding sequence is TGCAGCGTCGGAGGGGAAAGCGCCTACGAGCAGTACTTC. Protein sequence: CSVGGESAYEQYF.

The gene calls are TRBV20-1 and TRBJ2-3; tentative D call: TRBD2 (6 bases). Germline V gives CDR1 DFQATT, CDR2 SNEGSKA (reference sequence). CDR3 length equals 14 residues. The V and J ends lost 3 bases and 4 bases respectively, with 14 bases between them. The CDR3 here is CSASGGSGPDTQYF. The CDR3 DNA reads TGCAGTGCTAGTGGAGGGAGCGGCCCAGATACGCAGTATTTT.

The sample holds a few counts of this clonotype. The V gene is TRBV29-1, the J gene TRBJ2-7; 9 bases line up with TRBD1. The CDR3 has 13 amino acids. In germline, CDR1 is SQVTM, CDR2 ANQGSEA. V dropped 8 bases and J dropped 5; count of bases not matched to a gene: 10. Here the CDR3 reads CSTYRTGVDEQYF. CDR3 DNA: TGCAGCACTTACCGGACAGGGGTCGACGAGCAGTACTTC.

This clonotype has more than one count but fewer than ten. This chain joins TRBV5-1 and TRBJ1-4; no firm D call. V lost 2 bases and J 3 bases, leaving 11 bases between the germline ends. This CDR3 region has 15 residues. Germline V lookup: CDR1 SGHRS, CDR2 YFSETQ. The DNA for the CDR3 is TGCGCCAGCAGCTTCGGGGTCCCGGCTAATGAAAAACTGTTTTTT. Its protein is CASSFGVPANEKLFF.

This clonotype was found a few times. CDR3 in DNA: TGTGCCAGCAGCTTAGGAGGGGTCCAACAAGAGACCCAGTACTTC. Encoded protein: CASSLGGVQQETQYF. This chain joins TRBV7-7 and TRBJ2-5; the D gene could be TRBD1 or TRBD2 (5 bases each). This CDR3 is 15 amino acids long. The V end was cut by 1 base, the J end by 2 bases, with 11 bases between. The germline V gene has CDR1 SSHAT and CDR2 FNYEAQ (reference sequence).

The table lists this clonotype with a few counts. The CDR3 protein is CSARGAGPNTIYF. CDR3 nucleotide sequence: TGCAGTGCTAGAGGGGCAGGGCCGAACACCATATATTTT. The chain couples TRBV20-1 to TRBJ1-3; possibly TRBD1 for D (5 bases). V lost 1 base and J lost 7, with 11 bases in between. The CDR3 is made up of 13 amino acids. Germline V gene sequence: CDR1 DFQATT, CDR2 SNEGSKA (reference sequence).

The J gene is TRBJ1-2, the V gene TRBV29-1; D possibly corresponds to TRBD1 (6 bases). Deletions cut 7 bases from V and 4 bases from J, with 16 bases between. Germline CDR1 is SQVTM and CDR2 is ANQGSEA. This CDR3 spans 13 amino acids. In DNA form, the CDR3 reads TGCAGCGCCGAGGGGGGGCTCGTCTATGGCTACACCTTC. This gives the protein CSAEGGLVYGYTF.